This T cell receptor (beta chain) was recorded in a study of T-cell reconstitution after alpha-beta-depleted transplantation in children. Concerning this clonotype: Its target is unknown.

Researchers prepared the TCRbeta library using unique molecular identifiers, the study reports. TCRdb re-derived calls from the PCR reads in MiXCR, one entry per CDR3 protein. Of 780,000 or so distinct CDR3 sequences in the sample, approximately 15% were seen once. General observations from the study: Fresh T-cell production supplied most of the T-cell counts and diversity seen one year after transplant. Expanded graft clones, several hundred of them, were reportedly the source of alpha-beta T cells about two months after transplant.

The CDR3 contains 16 residues. Losses at the gene ends were 2 bases for V and 5 bases for J; bases not matched to a gene: 6. Germline loops: CDR1 SGHRS, CDR2 YFSETQ. Sequences were derived from PBMCs, mostly from graft donor cells, sampled 360 days after TCRalphabeta/CD19-depleted stem cell transplant. This chain connects TRBV5-1 to TRBJ2-1; 11 bases fit TRBD2. This TCR came from a male patient aged 5 to 17 who had a stem cell transplant for acute lymphoblastic leukemia, so the T cells may come from the graft donor. Written as DNA, the CDR3 is TGCGCCAGCAGCTTTCTTAGGACTAGCGGGCACAATGAGCAGTTCTTC. Amino acid sequence: CASSFLRTSGHNEQFF.